Each of the 7 T cell receptor beta chains below was sequenced from the same sample in a study of T-cell reconstitution after alpha-beta-depleted transplantation in children (dated by TCRdb to about 2016). The method was PCR. Instrument used: Illumina HiSeq 2500. To normalize quantification of the TCRbeta repertoire, the TCR libraries were built with molecular barcoding that relied on unique molecular identifiers. TCRdb's own reprocessing of the public reads used fastp at Q25 and MiXCR and kept productive beta chains. Here each entry gathers all rows of one CDR3 protein and keeps the most common genes and DNA. Present in this sample are under 140,000 distinct CDR3 sequences, 10% of which were seen just once. Approximately 7.9% of the sample is in the top ten clones. The material sequenced was PBMCs from the stem cell graft donor, taken from the stem cell graft. All receptors come from a human donor who donated a stem cell graft to a child with acute lymphoblastic leukemia.

This clonotype was seen ten or more times. V gene TRBV5-1 combines with J gene TRBJ1-2; possible D gene TRBD1, 6 bases. Germline CDR1 is SGHRS and CDR2 is YFSETQ. Between the trimmed V and J ends, which lost 2 bases and 7 bases, there was a span of 12 bases. CDR3 length: 13 residues. CDR3 in amino acids: CASSFTGPGGYTF. The CDR3 coding sequence is TGCGCCAGCAGCTTTACAGGGCCGGGTGGCTACACCTTC.

This clonotype has at least ten counts. The gene calls are TRBV3-1 and TRBJ2-7; D is possibly TRBD2 (6 bases). In germline, CDR1 is LGHDT, CDR2 YNNKEL (reference sequence). Trimming left V 6 bases short and J 3 bases short, with 18 bases between. The CDR3 loop spans 15 amino acids. The CDR3 reads CASRPATSQNYEQYF. Written as DNA, the CDR3 is TGTGCCAGCAGACCAGCGACTAGTCAAAACTACGAGCAGTACTTC.

This clonotype was seen many times. V gene TRBV20-1 combines with J gene TRBJ1-6, with D tentatively TRBD1 (6 bases). V lost 0 bases, J lost 6 bases, and 12 bases lay in between. This CDR3 comprises 15 residues. The germline V gene has CDR1 DFQATT and CDR2 SNEGSKA (reference sequence). The CDR3 protein is CSARESTGANSPLHF. The CDR3 DNA is TGCAGTGCTAGAGAATCGACAGGTGCTAATTCACCCCTCCACTTT.

This clonotype was seen at least ten times. V usage is TRBV12-3 or TRBV12-4 and J usage is TRBJ1-2, with D possibly being TRBD1 (6 bases). The V gene lost 0 bases and the J gene lost 4 bases, with 6 bases spanning the gap. The length of the CDR3 is 13 residues. Written as DNA, the CDR3 is TGTGCCAGCAGTTTAGCCAGGGGCTATGGCTACACCTTC. This encodes CASSLARGYGYTF.

Concerning this clonotype: A much more abundant neighbour one base away suggests this may be a read error. The chain links TRBV19 to TRBJ2-1; D not resolved. Germline loops: CDR1 LNHDA, CDR2 SQIVND (reference sequence). The CDR3 length is 13 residues. CDR3 amino acids: CGSSIDLTASRFF. CDR3 sequence (DNA): TGTGGCAGTAGTATAGATTTAACAGCGAGTCGGTTCTTC.

The gene calls are TRBV6-4 and TRBJ2-3, with a weak D call TRBD1 (6 bases). Germline V gene lookup returns CDR1 MRHNA and CDR2 SNTAGT. The CDR3 spans 16 residues. Trimming took 10 bases from V and 0 from J, leaving 20 bases between them. The CDR3, as DNA: TGTGCCATCTGTTTTTGGACAGTCTTGAGCACAGATACGCAGTATTTT. It codes for CAICFWTVLSTDTQYF.

This clonotype was found many times. The chain carries TRBV7-2 and TRBJ2-7, with 11 nucleotides matching TRBD2. The junction had 7 bases not matched to a gene; V was cut back by 6 bases and J by 0 bases. CDR1 and CDR2 from the germline V gene are SGHTA and FQGNSA. The CDR3 spans 16 residues. The CDR3 DNA reads TGTGCCAGCAGTGCTACTAGCGGGAGTACCTCCTACGAGCAGTACTTC. Its protein is CASSATSGSTSYEQYF.